The rows below give T cell receptor beta chains drawn from one sample of a study of blood T cell repertoires in COVID-19. The repertoire was sequenced with immunoSEQ multiplex PCR; TCRdb's copy has only in-frame clones and lacks some. Of around 240,000 clones listed, roughly 88% are singletons. The sample taken for sequencing was PBMCs or T cells enriched from blood (not recorded which). The receptor source for this set is a woman between 50 and 59 years old who had recovered from COVID-19. Both conserved end residues are part of each CDR3. The order of the fields is J gene, D gene, clone size, V gene, CDR3 protein, CDR3 DNA. The D gene is left open where the match is weak. Only part of the rows carry a size: once, few, many, or a class if the clone is expanded.

>TRBJ2-7|TRBD1|.|TRBV7-8
CASSLRDRVDSYEQYF
TGTGCCAGCAGCTTACGAGACAGGGTAGACTCCTACGAGCAGTACTTC
>TRBJ2-1|.|.|TRBV9
CASSATRFEQFF
TGTGCCAGCAGCGCCACTAGATTTGAGCAGTTCTTC
>TRBJ2-5|.|once|TRBV6-2/TRBV6-3
CASSPRVGETQYF
TGTGCCAGCAGTCCCAGGGTAGGAGAGACCCAGTACTTC
>TRBJ1-2|TRBD1|.|TRBV4-1
CASSRYDRDNFGYTF
TGCGCCAGCAGCCGGTACGACAGGGATAATTTTGGCTACACCTTC
>TRBJ2-7|TRBD1|.|TRBV29-1
CSVVGQGGPYEQYF
TGCAGCGTTGTGGGACAGGGGGGACCCTACGAGCAGTACTTC
>TRBJ1-4|.|.|TRBV6-1
CASSEAGRGEKLFF
TGTGCCAGCAGTGAGGCAGGGCGGGGGGAAAAACTGTTTTTT
>TRBJ1-2|TRBD1|.|TRBV19
CASSRRDRAHGYTF
TGTGCCAGTAGTCGCCGGGACAGGGCCCATGGCTACACCTTC
>TRBJ1-1|.|.|TRBV4-1
CASSQHRTVPDTEAFF
TGCGCCAGCAGCCAACACAGGACAGTCCCGGACACTGAAGCTTTCTTT
>TRBJ1-1|.|.|TRBV30
CAWSVDINTEAFF
TGTGCCTGGAGTGTAGACATAAACACTGAAGCTTTCTTT
>TRBJ1-2|TRBD1|.|TRBV19
CATLPGTADNYGYTF
TGTGCCACCCTCCCCGGGACAGCAGATAACTATGGCTACACCTTC
>TRBJ2-1|TRBD2|.|TRBV28
CASRTSGRAPWIF
TGTGCCAGCAGGACTAGCGGGAGGGCCCCTTGGATCTTC
>TRBJ2-7|.|.|TRBV20-1
CSASVPQGGYEQYF
TGCAGTGCTAGTGTCCCTCAGGGTGGGTACGAGCAGTACTTC
>TRBJ1-4|TRBD1|.|TRBV19
CASTTTSRGTGAPSATNEKLFF
TGTGCCAGTACCACTACCTCTCGGGGGACAGGAGCTCCCTCAGCAACTAATGAAAAACTGTTTTTT
>TRBJ2-1|.|.|TRBV19
CASRSGLYNEQFF
TGTGCCAGCCGATCTGGGCTGTACAATGAGCAGTTCTTC
>TRBJ2-2|TRBD2|.|TRBV30
CAWSVLAVGELFF
TGTGCCTGGAGTGTTCTAGCGGTCGGGGAGCTGTTTTTT
>TRBJ1-5|.|.|TRBV6-1
CASSEAGLRGQPQHF
TGTGCCAGCAGTGAAGCAGGGCTCAGAGGGCAGCCCCAGCATTTT
>TRBJ2-5|TRBD1|.|TRBV9
CASSVAGQGKGWETQYF
TGTGCCAGCAGCGTAGCGGGACAGGGCAAAGGGTGGGAGACCCAGTACTTC
>TRBJ1-5|TRBD1|once|TRBV19
CASSTTGFSQPQHF
TGTGCCAGTAGTACGACAGGGTTTTCTCAGCCCCAGCATTTT
>TRBJ2-1|.|.|TRBV9
CASSVDLASPYNEQFF
TGTGCCAGCAGCGTAGACCTAGCTTCACCTTACAATGAGCAGTTCTTC
>TRBJ2-5|TRBD1|once|TRBV2
CASSRTGGRETQYF
TGTGCCAGCAGTAGGACAGGGGGTAGAGAGACCCAGTACTTC
>TRBJ2-5|.|.|TRBV9
CASSGQSIQETQYF
TGTGCCAGCAGCGGACAGTCGATTCAGGAGACCCAGTACTTC
>TRBJ2-2|TRBD1|.|TRBV5-4
CASSWDRARTGELFF
TGTGCCAGCAGCTGGGACAGGGCCCGCACCGGGGAGCTGTTTTTT
>TRBJ2-3|.|.|TRBV7-2
CASRNRGGEGTDTQYF
TGTGCCAGCCGTAACAGGGGGGGAGAGGGGACAGATACGCAGTATTTT
>TRBJ1-1|.|.|TRBV6-5
CASSLGENTEAFF
TGTGCCAGCAGTTTAGGGGAGAACACTGAAGCTTTCTTT
>TRBJ1-2|TRBD1|few|TRBV18
CASSPPVITGADYGYTF
TGTGCCAGCTCACCACCCGTCATTACAGGGGCCGACTATGGCTACACCTTC
>TRBJ2-7|.|.|TRBV6-2/TRBV6-3
CASSWGLSYEQYF
TGTGCCAGCAGTTGGGGCTTGTCCTACGAGCAGTACTTC
>TRBJ1-1|TRBD1|.|TRBV27
CASSPGTATEAFF
TGTGCCAGCAGTCCCGGGACAGCGACTGAAGCTTTCTTT
>TRBJ1-1|.|.|TRBV3-1/TRBV3-2
CASSHMDTNTEAFF
TGTGCCAGCAGCCATATGGACACGAACACTGAAGCTTTCTTT
>TRBJ1-3|.|few|TRBV7-2
CASSLRTAPSGNTIYF
TGTGCCAGCAGCCTGAGGACAGCACCCTCTGGAAACACCATATATTTT
>TRBJ1-3|TRBD1|.|TRBV2
CASRVGQFSGNTIYF
TGTGCCAGCAGGGTGGGACAGTTCTCTGGAAACACCATATATTTT
>TRBJ2-2|.|once|TRBV3-1/TRBV3-2
CASSRGGNTGELFF
TGTGCCAGCAGCCGAGGGGGGAACACCGGGGAGCTGTTTTTT
>TRBJ1-5|.|.|TRBV27
CARSGPQHF
TGTGCCAGATCCGGGCCCCAGCATTTT
>TRBJ1-2|TRBD1|.|TRBV29-1
CSVERTGDFSYTF
TGCAGCGTTGAGAGGACAGGGGATTTTAGCTACACCTTC
>TRBJ2-3|.|.|TRBV3-1/TRBV3-2
CASSQTRGDTQYF
TGTGCCAGCAGCCAGACTAGGGGCGATACGCAGTATTTT
>TRBJ1-1|.|few|TRBV6-1
CASSDGSRAPEAFF
TGTGCCAGCAGTGATGGGTCCAGGGCCCCTGAAGCTTTCTTT
>TRBJ1-2|.|.|TRBV19
CASSIDGLRSVSRGGYTF
TGTGCCAGTAGTATCGATGGGCTGAGGTCGGTGAGCAGGGGTGGCTACACCTTC
>TRBJ1-4|.|.|TRBV16
CASSRGNLETNEKLFF
TGTGCCAGCAGCCGCGGCAACTTAGAAACTAATGAAAAACTGTTTTTT
>TRBJ2-7|.|once|TRBV3-1/TRBV3-2
CASSTRTGSYEQYF
TGTGCCAGCAGCACTCGGACGGGAAGTTACGAGCAGTACTTC
>TRBJ1-1|TRBD1|once|TRBV13
CASSPRGKEAFF
TGTGCCAGCAGCCCCAGGGGGAAGGAAGCTTTCTTT
>TRBJ2-7|.|.|TRBV30
CAWSVQGSYEQYF
TGTGCCTGGAGTGTACAGGGTTCCTACGAGCAGTACTTC
>TRBJ2-7|TRBD2|few|TRBV3-1/TRBV3-2
CASSQSSRGEQYF
TGTGCCAGCAGCCAAAGTTCGCGGGGGGAGCAGTACTTC
>TRBJ2-5|TRBD2|.|TRBV5-5
CASSFRLAPRKQETQYF
TGTGCCAGCAGCTTTAGACTAGCGCCCCGAAAACAAGAGACCCAGTACTTC
>TRBJ1-2|.|.|TRBV7-2
CASSLGPVTDGYTF
TGTGCCAGCAGCTTAGGGCCAGTTACCGATGGCTACACCTTC
>TRBJ1-2|.|.|TRBV10-2
CASRNPGGSNYGYTF
TGCGCCAGCAGAAATCCTGGGGGGTCTAACTATGGCTACACCTTC
>TRBJ2-7|TRBD1|.|TRBV6-4
CASSDSTYRDRDSYEQYF
TGTGCCAGCAGTGACTCTACGTATCGGGACAGGGACTCCTACGAGCAGTACTTC
>TRBJ2-5|TRBD2|.|TRBV2
CASMSWLAGRGETQYF
TGTGCCAGCATGTCCTGGCTAGCGGGGAGGGGAGAGACCCAGTACTTC
>TRBJ1-1|.|.|TRBV7-9
CASKAPRGTEAFF
TGTGCCAGCAAGGCTCCTCGCGGCACTGAAGCTTTCTTT
>TRBJ2-2|TRBD1|.|TRBV24-1
CATSDLRQGNTGELFF
TGTGCCACCAGTGATTTACGACAGGGGAACACCGGGGAGCTGTTTTTT
>TRBJ2-1|TRBD2|once|TRBV6-6
CASGRSGGATNNEQFF
TGTGCCAGCGGCCGGAGCGGGGGAGCCACCAACAATGAGCAGTTCTTC
>TRBJ1-2|.|.|TRBV12-3/TRBV12-4
CASSLGPSYGYTF
TGTGCCAGCAGTTTGGGCCCATCCTATGGCTACACCTTC
>TRBJ2-7|.|.|TRBV5-1
CASRAPLAGSAYEQYF
TGCGCCAGCAGGGCACCCCTAGCCGGGTCCGCCTACGAGCAGTACTTC
>TRBJ1-4|.|.|TRBV5-6
CASSPQGVNEKLFF
TGTGCCAGCAGCCCACAGGGAGTCAATGAAAAACTGTTTTTT
>TRBJ2-5|.|once|TRBV11-3
CASSFRGVGSETQYF
TGTGCCAGCAGCTTTAGGGGCGTGGGTTCGGAGACCCAGTACTTC
>TRBJ2-2|TRBD1|.|TRBV30
CACGTASNTGELFF
TGTGCCTGCGGGACAGCCTCGAACACCGGGGAGCTGTTTTTT
>TRBJ1-5|.|.|TRBV10-2
CASSESHGPQHF
TGCGCCAGCAGTGAGAGCCATGGGCCCCAGCATTTT